The present entry profiles one TCR beta chain with its context. Its antigen is currently unknown. A read error may account for a junction end that differs from germline. The record originates from a study of beta chain features in type 1 diabetes. Findings and limits, study-wide: Among patients with Type 1 diabetes, TCRB CDR3s were moderately but significantly shorter in every one of the four CD4+ subsets.

Germline V gene lookup returns CDR1 MGHRA and CDR2 YSYEKL. This CDR3 has 14 residues. Expressed TCRB transcripts were sequenced, since all the RNA that had been isolated was reverse transcribed. The data were produced by immunoSEQ multiplex PCR, yet TCRdb's version contains in-frame clones alone and is incomplete. The sample has 300,000 to 350,000 clones; around 9% are singletons. The gene calls are TRBV4-1 and TRBJ2-4; D ambiguous. The sequence came from a man between 25 and 39 years old with type 1 diabetes. Sequenced input: central memory CD4+ T cells from blood. The CDR3 DNA follows: TGCGCCAGCAGCGAAGAAGGGAAAATAGACATTCAGTACTTC. It specifies CASSEEGKIDIQYF.